The 25 T cell receptor beta chains in this list originate from one sample, sequenced in a study of cytomegalovirus exposure and HLA in healthy donors. 60 Vbeta and 13 Jbeta primers were used in PCR. Profiled with immunoSEQ multiplex PCR; TCRdb holds only in-frame clones, not every one. The repertoire holds about 160,000 clones, 70% to 85% seen once, with roughly 2% in the top ten. The sample was PBMCs. All receptors come from a middle-aged man in good health and CMV-seronegative.

The rearrangement links TRBV20-1 to TRBJ1-1; no definite D call. Germline CDR1 and CDR2: DFQATT and SNEGSKA (reference sequence). The CDR3 totals 10 residues. V lost 7 bases, J lost 3 bases, and 6 bases lay in between. This CDR3 reads CSVRDTEAFF. The CDR3 DNA is TGCAGTGTACGCGACACTGAAGCTTTCTTT.

The V call is TRBV6-1, the J call TRBJ2-3; possible D gene TRBD1, 6 bases. This CDR3 spans 13 amino acids. The germline V gene has CDR1 MNHNS and CDR2 SASEGT. Deletions cut 5 bases from V and 4 bases from J, with 10 bases between. CDR3 coding DNA: TGTGCCAGCAGTCCAAACAGGGCAGATACGCAGTATTTT. Its translation: CASSPNRADTQYF.

The V and J genes are TRBV25-1 and TRBJ2-3; a possible D gene is TRBD1 (5 bases). Germline values: CDR1 MGHDK, CDR2 SYGVNS. Trimming shortened V by 3 bases and J by 3 bases, and 16 bases separated the two germline ends. The CDR3 covers 16 residues. The CDR3 reads CASSDPLQGRTDTQYF. The CDR3 DNA sequence: TGTGCCAGCAGTGATCCCCTCCAGGGAAGAACAGATACGCAGTATTTT.

The chain uses TRBV4-1 and TRBJ2-2, with 11 bases aligning to TRBD2. CDR3 length: 16 amino acids. Per the germline V gene, CDR1 is MGHRA and CDR2 is YSYEKL. J lost 9 bases, V lost 5 bases, and 11 bases had no gene match. The CDR3 here is CASSVASGRLSRELFF. In DNA form, the CDR3 reads TGCGCCAGCAGCGTCGCTAGCGGGAGGTTGTCGAGGGAGCTGTTTTTT.

The chain combines TRBV6-1 with TRBJ1-2; D remains ambiguous. The CDR3 is made up of 15 amino acids. The germline V gene has CDR1 MNHNS and CDR2 SASEGT. The V end was cut by 2 bases, the J end by 2 bases, with 12 bases between. This CDR3 reads CASSETGITNYGYTF. The CDR3 DNA is TGTGCCAGCAGTGAAACCGGGATTACAAACTATGGCTACACCTTC.

The chain joins TRBV4-2 to TRBJ2-6, with D possibly TRBD2 on 5 matching bases. Trimming took off 4 bases at V and 4 bases at J, with 14 bases between the two ends. CDR1 and CDR2 from the germline V gene are LGHNA and YNFKEQ. This CDR3 contains 16 residues. The CDR3 region has the DNA TGTGCCAGCAGCCCTCTACTAGGTGGCGGGGCCAACGTCCTGACTTTC. It yields the protein CASSPLLGGGANVLTF.

The V and J genes are TRBV5-1 and TRBJ2-3, with 15 nucleotides matching TRBD2. Germline assignment: CDR1 SGHRS and CDR2 YFSETQ. V shed 3 bases, J shed 6 bases, and the junction held 23 bases outside the gene matches. The CDR3 covers 22 residues. In DNA form, the CDR3 reads TGCGCCAGCAGCTCAACTCCGGGACAGGGGACTAGCGGGAGGCAACCCCAGGATACGCAGTATTTT. Protein: CASSSTPGQGTSGRQPQDTQYF.

The chain employs TRBV7-2 and TRBJ2-2, with 11 nucleotides matching TRBD2. The CDR3 sequence is 16 residues long. The V segment lost 4 bases and the J segment 8 bases; nucleotides outside the gene matches: 9. The germline CDR1 and CDR2 sequences are SGHTA and FQGNSA. The CDR3 reads CASSSGSGRAHGELFF. In nucleotides, the CDR3 is TGTGCCAGCAGCTCTGGTAGCGGGAGGGCCCATGGGGAGCTGTTTTTT.

The rearrangement links TRBV7-9 to TRBJ2-2; D is perhaps TRBD2 (5 bases). This CDR3 has 15 amino acids. In germline, CDR1 is SEHNR, CDR2 FQNEAQ (reference sequence). V lost 3 bases and J 2 bases, leaving 10 bases between the germline ends. The CDR3 nucleotides read TGTGCCAGCAGCTTTAGTAGCGCCAACACCGGGGAGCTGTTTTTT. Protein sequence: CASSFSSANTGELFF.

This clone has a single count. The chain couples TRBV7-9 to TRBJ2-1, with TRBD2 matching 8 bases. Germline lookup yields CDR1 SEHNR and CDR2 FQNEAQ (reference sequence). This CDR3 region has 16 residues. The V gene end was trimmed by 4 bases and the J gene end by 5 bases; junction bases not matched to a gene: 10. The CDR3 nucleotides read TGTGCCAGCAGCTCCCTGGGGACTAGACGGCACAATGAGCAGTTCTTC. This codes for CASSSLGTRRHNEQFF.

A single count supports this clone. V is TRBV19 and J is TRBJ2-5, with 9 nucleotides matching TRBD1. CDR1 is LNHDA and CDR2 is SQIVND in the germline V gene (reference sequence). Trimming took 5 bases from V and 5 from J; bases not matched to a gene: 9. The CDR3 length is 15 residues. The CDR3 is CASSPSGQGWETQYF. CDR3 coding DNA: TGTGCCAGTAGTCCTTCAGGACAGGGGTGGGAGACCCAGTACTTC.

The V and J genes are TRBV5-1 and TRBJ2-7; D is possibly TRBD2 (5 bases). CDR1 and CDR2 (germline): SGHRS, YFSETQ. V lost 1 base and J lost 2, with 10 bases in between. The CDR3 runs to 14 residues. CDR3 residues: CASSLSGNPYEQYF. CDR3 nucleotide sequence: TGCGCCAGCAGCTTGTCCGGGAATCCCTACGAGCAGTACTTC.

This chain links TRBV7-2 with TRBJ2-1; D possibly corresponds to TRBD2 (5 bases). This CDR3 region has 12 residues. Trimming cost V 5 bases and J 9 bases, with 11 bases left between them. Germline values: CDR1 SGHTA, CDR2 FQGNSA. The CDR3 DNA sequence: TGTGCCAGCAGCCCCTTCCGGGGTGAGCAGTTCTTC. It yields the protein CASSPFRGEQFF.

The sample holds one count of this clone. V usage is TRBV6-5 and J usage is TRBJ2-7; D is possibly TRBD1 (6 bases). This CDR3 is built from 16 residues. Between the trimmed V and J ends, which lost 0 bases and 5 bases, there was a span of 17 bases. CDR1 MNHEY and CDR2 SVGAGI come from the germline V gene. The CDR3 protein is CASSYSTWVTGNEQYF. The DNA for the CDR3 is TGTGCCAGCAGTTACTCAACCTGGGTAACAGGGAACGAGCAGTACTTC.

The rearrangement joins TRBV6-1 to TRBJ1-2, with 10 bases fitting TRBD1. V lost 4 bases, J lost 7 bases, and 9 bases stayed unmatched. CDR3 size: 15 residues. CDR1 and CDR2 (germline): MNHNS, SASEGT. This chain's CDR3 is CASSAAGTGDRGYTF. The CDR3 DNA sequence: TGTGCCAGCAGTGCCGCCGGGACAGGGGATCGTGGCTACACCTTC.

The V and J genes are TRBV11-2 and TRBJ2-1, with 8 bases lining up with TRBD1. V lost 4 bases, J lost 8 bases, and 10 bases stayed unmatched. CDR1 is SGHAT and CDR2 is FQNNGV in the germline V gene. The CDR3 totals 15 residues. CDR3 region: CASSSWTGNTDEQFF. CDR3 sequence (DNA): TGTGCCAGCAGCTCCTGGACAGGGAATACGGATGAGCAGTTCTTC.

The chain uses TRBV7-9 and TRBJ1-1, with D hard to call. Germline CDR1 is SEHNR and CDR2 is FQNEAQ (reference sequence). This CDR3 is built from 13 residues. V was trimmed by 5 bases and J by 0 bases, leaving 7 bases between them. CDR3 region: CASSVQLNTEAFF. The CDR3, as DNA: TGTGCCAGCAGCGTACAGTTGAACACTGAAGCTTTCTTT.

This clone has only one observation. This rearrangement joins TRBV6-6 to TRBJ2-5; tentative D call: TRBD2 (5 bases). Trimming removed 6 bases from V and 5 bases from J, with 13 bases in between. The CDR3 totals 13 residues. The germline CDR1 and CDR2 sequences are MNHNY and SVGAGI (reference sequence). The CDR3 is CASRGGSRETQYF. The CDR3 DNA follows: TGTGCCAGCAGGGGCGGGTCTCGGGAGACCCAGTACTTC.

Details on this clone: Distinct nucleotide sequences in the sample also encode this CDR3. The genes are TRBV5-1 and TRBJ2-4, with 8 bases matching TRBD2. V lost 9 bases, J lost 0 bases, and 14 bases stayed unmatched. This CDR3 comprises 17 residues. Germline V gene lookup returns CDR1 SGHRS and CDR2 YFSETQ. In nucleotides, the CDR3 is TGCGCCACCGATCTGCGGCTAGCGGGTTTAGCCAAAAACATTCAGTACTTC. As protein: CATDLRLAGLAKNIQYF.

This clone was detected once. The chain combines TRBV6-5 with TRBJ2-7; TRBD1 is a possible D gene (6 bases). Germline values: CDR1 MNHEY, CDR2 SVGAGI. The V and J ends lost 6 bases and 4 bases respectively, with 16 bases between them. The CDR3 has 14 residues. The CDR3 spells CASRDRGSVYEQYF. In DNA form, the CDR3 reads TGTGCCAGCAGAGATAGGGGGAGTGTGTACGAGCAGTACTTC.

The rearrangement joins TRBV27 to TRBJ1-6; 7 positions match TRBD1. Trimming cost V 7 bases and J 10 bases; bases outside gene matches: 10. The CDR3 is 14 amino acids. CDR1 and CDR2 (germline): MNHEY, SMNVEV (reference sequence). This chain's CDR3 is CASKERGLWSPLHF. CDR3 nucleotide sequence: TGTGCCAGCAAGGAAAGGGGGCTTTGGTCACCCCTCCACTTT.

The V and J genes are TRBV7-9 and TRBJ2-3; D unclear. There are 13 residues in the CDR3. CDR1 and CDR2 from the germline V gene are SEHNR and FQNEAQ (reference sequence). V gave up 5 bases and J gave up 9 bases, with 15 bases separating them. CDR3 in amino acids: CASSTSTRVTQYF. The CDR3 nucleotides read TGTGCCAGCAGCACCTCGACCCGGGTGACGCAGTATTTT.

The chain has TRBV30 and TRBJ1-5, with D perhaps TRBD1 (6 bases). The CDR3 loop spans 14 amino acids. Germline CDR1 and CDR2: GTSNPN and SVGIG (reference sequence). The V end was cut by 4 bases, the J end by 4 bases, with 14 bases between. The DNA for the CDR3 is TGTGCCTGGACCGGGACATTAGTAAATCAGCCCCAGCATTTT. Translation: CAWTGTLVNQPQHF. The full variable domain, with the rest looked up from reference TRBV30 and TRBJ1-5, is SQTIHQWPATLVQPVGSPLSLECTVEGTSNPNLYWYRQAAGRGLQLLFYSVGIGQISSEVPQNLSASRPQDRQFILSSKKLLLSDSGFYLCAWTGTLVNQPQHFGDGTRLSIL.

This chain joins TRBV18 and TRBJ2-7, with 9 bases matching TRBD1. Unmatched junction bases numbered 8, after V lost 4 bases and J lost 7 bases. Germline CDR1 KGHSH, CDR2 LQKENI. The CDR3 spans 14 residues. Here the CDR3 DNA reads TGTGCCAGCTCACGACGGACAGGGGCGGGGGAGCAGTACTTC. It specifies CASSRRTGAGEQYF.

V usage is TRBV5-1 and J usage is TRBJ1-1; perhaps TRBD1 as D (5 bases). This CDR3 has 15 residues. Per germline, CDR1 SGHRS and CDR2 YFSETQ. Trimming pared 6 bases from V and 0 bases from J, leaving 15 bases between. This CDR3 is CASNPDAGLNTEAFF. The CDR3 DNA reads TGCGCCAGCAACCCCGACGCAGGGCTGAACACTGAAGCTTTCTTT. Using reference TRBV5-1 and TRBJ1-1 for the parts outside the CDR3, the full variable domain is KAGVTQTPRYLIKTRGQQVTLSCSPISGHRSVSWYQQTPGQGLQFLFEYFSETQRNKGNFPGRFSGRQFSNSRSEMNVSTLELGDSALYLCASNPDAGLNTEAFFGQGTRLTVV.